A selection of T cell receptor beta chains follows, all from one sample in a study of lymphopenia after photon versus proton radiotherapy. Libraries were prepared by immunoSEQ multiplex PCR; TCRdb keeps only in-frame clonotypes and omits some of them. Among 75,000 or so clones, 80% to 90% were seen once, and the ten largest hold 1.2% to 1.5%. The sample here was peripheral blood, taken from a patient treated with proton-based radiotherapy. These receptors were obtained from a man aged 55 to 69 with pancreatic cancer. The CDR3 runs from the conserved cysteine through the conserved F or W. Fields, in order: clone size, V gene, J gene, D gene, CDR3 length, CDR3 DNA, CDR3 protein. A D gene is named only where the DNA matches it firmly. Only some rows state a clone size, as once, few, many or a class for expanded clones.

size: -
V: TRBV30
J: TRBJ2-7
D: -
length: 13
DNA: TGTGCCTGGGGGGGTATCGCCAGTCACGAGCAGTACTTC
CDR3: CAWGGIASHEQYF

size: -
V: TRBV2
J: TRBJ1-5
D: -
length: 14
DNA: TGTGCCAGCAACATAAACCAGGGAGGACAGCCCCAGCATTTT
CDR3: CASNINQGGQPQHF

size: -
V: TRBV19
J: TRBJ2-7
D: TRBD1
length: 13
DNA: TGTGCCAGTAGTGTGCACAGGGGGGCCGAGCAGTACTTC
CDR3: CASSVHRGAEQYF

size: -
V: TRBV13
J: TRBJ2-3
D: TRBD2
length: 17
DNA: TGTGCCAGCAGCCTCCAACTAGCGGGAGACGGGGCAGATACGCAGTATTTT
CDR3: CASSLQLAGDGADTQYF

size: -
V: TRBV30
J: TRBJ1-1
D: -
length: 12
DNA: TGTGCTCTGGGGACGACCGGACGTGAAGCTTTCTTT
CDR3: CALGTTGREAFF

size: -
V: TRBV6-6
J: TRBJ1-2
D: TRBD1
length: 15
DNA: TGTGCCAGCAGTTACGCGGACAGGGACAACGATGGCTACACCTTC
CDR3: CASSYADRDNDGYTF

size: few
V: TRBV28
J: TRBJ2-1
D: -
length: 13
DNA: TGTGCCAGCAGTTTACCTAAGCGTGATGAGCAGTTCTTC
CDR3: CASSLPKRDEQFF

size: -
V: TRBV28
J: TRBJ2-3
D: TRBD2
length: 17
DNA: TGTGCCAGCAGTTTCGGCCTAGCGGGAGGCCTAGTTGGTACGCAGTATTTT
CDR3: CASSFGLAGGLVGTQYF

size: -
V: TRBV28
J: TRBJ2-1
D: TRBD2
length: 15
DNA: TGTGCCAGCAGTAAAACTAGCGGGACTTACAATGAGCAGTTCTTC
CDR3: CASSKTSGTYNEQFF

size: -
V: TRBV7-9
J: TRBJ2-7
D: -
length: 13
DNA: TGTGCCAGCAGCTTAGGGACCCACTACGAGCAGTACTTC
CDR3: CASSLGTHYEQYF